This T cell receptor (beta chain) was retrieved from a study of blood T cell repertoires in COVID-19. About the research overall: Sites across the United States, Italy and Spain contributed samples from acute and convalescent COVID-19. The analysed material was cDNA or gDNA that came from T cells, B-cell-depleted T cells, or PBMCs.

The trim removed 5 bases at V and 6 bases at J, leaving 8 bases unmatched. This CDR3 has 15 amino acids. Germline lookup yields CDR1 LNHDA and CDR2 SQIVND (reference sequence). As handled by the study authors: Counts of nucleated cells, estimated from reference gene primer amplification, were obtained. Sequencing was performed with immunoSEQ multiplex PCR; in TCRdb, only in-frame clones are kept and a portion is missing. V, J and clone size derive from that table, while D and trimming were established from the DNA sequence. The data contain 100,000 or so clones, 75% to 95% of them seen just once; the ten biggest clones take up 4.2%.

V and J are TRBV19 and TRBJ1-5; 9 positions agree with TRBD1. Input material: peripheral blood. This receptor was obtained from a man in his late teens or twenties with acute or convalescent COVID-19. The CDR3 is CASSSGTGRIQPQHF. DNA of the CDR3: TGTGCCAGTAGTTCCGGGACAGGGCGGATTCAGCCCCAGCATTTT.